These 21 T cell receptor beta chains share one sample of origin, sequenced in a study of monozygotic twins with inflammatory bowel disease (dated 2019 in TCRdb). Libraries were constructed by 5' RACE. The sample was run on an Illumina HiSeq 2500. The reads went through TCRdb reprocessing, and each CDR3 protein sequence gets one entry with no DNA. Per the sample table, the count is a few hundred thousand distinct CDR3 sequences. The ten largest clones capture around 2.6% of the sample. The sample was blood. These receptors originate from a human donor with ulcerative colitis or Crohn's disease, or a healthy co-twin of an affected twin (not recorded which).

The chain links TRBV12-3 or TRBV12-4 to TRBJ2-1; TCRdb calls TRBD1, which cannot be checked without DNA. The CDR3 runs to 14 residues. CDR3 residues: CASIGSGDINEQFF.

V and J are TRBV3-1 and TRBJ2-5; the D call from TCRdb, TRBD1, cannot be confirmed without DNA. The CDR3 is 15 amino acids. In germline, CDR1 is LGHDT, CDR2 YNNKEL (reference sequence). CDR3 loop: CASSQDLPPQETQYF.

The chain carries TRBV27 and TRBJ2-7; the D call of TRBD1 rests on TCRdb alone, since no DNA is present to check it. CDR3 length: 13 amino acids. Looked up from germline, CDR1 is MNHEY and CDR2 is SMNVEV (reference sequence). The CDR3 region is CASRQGSTYEQYF.

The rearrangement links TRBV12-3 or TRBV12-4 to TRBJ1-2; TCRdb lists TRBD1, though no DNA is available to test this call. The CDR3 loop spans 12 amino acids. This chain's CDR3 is CASSRSGWGYTF.

This CDR3 reads CASSRRTGGNEQFF. The chain has TRBV12-3 or TRBV12-4 and TRBJ2-1; the D call of TRBD1 rests on TCRdb alone, since no DNA is present to check it. This CDR3 comprises 14 residues.

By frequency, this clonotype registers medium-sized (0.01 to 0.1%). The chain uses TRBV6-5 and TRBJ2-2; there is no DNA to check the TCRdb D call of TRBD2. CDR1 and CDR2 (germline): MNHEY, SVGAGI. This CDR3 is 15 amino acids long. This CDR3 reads CASSYSKRLAGELFF.

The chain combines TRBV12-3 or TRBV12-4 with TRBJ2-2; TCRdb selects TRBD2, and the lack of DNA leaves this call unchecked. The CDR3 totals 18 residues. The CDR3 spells CASRTMLAGGAVTGELFF.

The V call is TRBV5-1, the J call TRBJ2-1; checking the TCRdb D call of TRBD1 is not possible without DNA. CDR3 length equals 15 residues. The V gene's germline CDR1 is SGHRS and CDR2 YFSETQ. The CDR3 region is CASSLVDPPGNEQFF.

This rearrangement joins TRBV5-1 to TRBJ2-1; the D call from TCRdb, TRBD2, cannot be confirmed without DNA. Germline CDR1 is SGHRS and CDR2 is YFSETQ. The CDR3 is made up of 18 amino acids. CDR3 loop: CASSPRRTSGASYNEQFF. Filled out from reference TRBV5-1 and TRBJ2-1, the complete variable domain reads KAGVTQTPRYLIKTRGQQVTLSCSPISGHRSVSWYQQTPGQGLQFLFEYFSETQRNKGNFPGRFSGRQFSNSRSEMNVSTLELGDSALYLCASSPRRTSGASYNEQFFGPGTRLTVL.

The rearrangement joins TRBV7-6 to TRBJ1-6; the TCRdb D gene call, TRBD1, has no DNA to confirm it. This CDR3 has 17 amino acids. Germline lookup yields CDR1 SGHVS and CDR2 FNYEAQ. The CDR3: CASSLAPGFSYNSPLHF.

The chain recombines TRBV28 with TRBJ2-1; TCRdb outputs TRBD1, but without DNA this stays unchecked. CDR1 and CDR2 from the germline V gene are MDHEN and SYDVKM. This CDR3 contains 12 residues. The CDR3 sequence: CASSQFRTQGVF.

The CDR3 spells CASSFRGAGGSETQYF. The chain recombines TRBV27 with TRBJ2-5; TCRdb indicates TRBD1, and absent DNA this call remains unverified. This CDR3 contains 16 residues. CDR1 MNHEY and CDR2 SMNVEV come from the germline V gene (reference sequence).

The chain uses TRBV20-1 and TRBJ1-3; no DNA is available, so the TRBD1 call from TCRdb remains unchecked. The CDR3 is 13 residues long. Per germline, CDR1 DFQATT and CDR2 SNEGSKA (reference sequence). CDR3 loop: CSARGGAGNTIYF.

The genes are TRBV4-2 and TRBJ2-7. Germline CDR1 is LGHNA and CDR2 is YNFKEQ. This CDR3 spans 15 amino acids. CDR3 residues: CASSDFRQKSYEQYF.

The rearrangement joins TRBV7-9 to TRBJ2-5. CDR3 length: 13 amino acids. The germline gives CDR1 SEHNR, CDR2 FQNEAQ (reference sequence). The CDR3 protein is CASSLSDQETQYF.

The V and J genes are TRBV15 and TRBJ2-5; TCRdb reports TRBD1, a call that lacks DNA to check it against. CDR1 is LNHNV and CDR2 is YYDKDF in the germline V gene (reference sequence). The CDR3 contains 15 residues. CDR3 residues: CATSRATGGWETQYF.

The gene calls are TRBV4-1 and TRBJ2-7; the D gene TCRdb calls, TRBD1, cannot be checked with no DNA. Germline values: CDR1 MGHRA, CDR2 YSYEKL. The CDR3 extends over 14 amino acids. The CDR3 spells CASSLRTGLGEQYF.

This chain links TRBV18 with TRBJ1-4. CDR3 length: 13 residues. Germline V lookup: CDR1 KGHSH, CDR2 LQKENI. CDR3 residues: CASSPGANEKLFF.

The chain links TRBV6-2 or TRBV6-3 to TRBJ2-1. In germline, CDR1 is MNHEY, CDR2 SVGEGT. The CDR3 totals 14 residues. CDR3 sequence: CASSTNRGGNEQFF.

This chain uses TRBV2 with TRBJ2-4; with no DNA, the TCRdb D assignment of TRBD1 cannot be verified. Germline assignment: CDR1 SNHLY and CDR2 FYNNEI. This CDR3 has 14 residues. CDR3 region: CASSDYGTVNIQYF.

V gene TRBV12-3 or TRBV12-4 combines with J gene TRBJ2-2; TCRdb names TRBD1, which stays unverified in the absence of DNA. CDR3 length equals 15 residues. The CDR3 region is CASSFSRGDAGELFF.